This T cell receptor (beta chain) comes out of a study of OX40 agonist ivuxolimab in advanced cancers. Study-level background: Ivuxolimab, which targeted the costimulatory receptor OX40 (CD134), was an agonistic, fully human IgG2 monoclonal antibody. Intravenous ivuxolimab was administered to patients every 2 weeks at six dose levels: 0.01, 0.1, 0.3, 1.5, 3 and 10 mg/kg. Of the 50 or so patients in dose escalation, about 20 had hepatocellular carcinoma, roughly 15 had melanoma, 9 had renal cell carcinoma and 9 had head and neck cancer. In the dose-escalation cohort, approximately 83% of patients were male, and the mean age was 60 years with a range of roughly 20 to 79. Patients were allowed to have had prior anti-PD-1, anti-PD-L1 or anti-CTLA-4 therapy, and around 41% of the dose-escalation patients had previously received checkpoint inhibitors. Partial responses occurred in three dose-escalation patients, of whom one had hepatocellular carcinoma and two had cutaneous melanoma. Peripheral TCRbeta sequencing was intended to test whether TCR sequence diversity was altered and clonal T-cell expansion was caused by ivuxolimab. The paper describes the monotherapy dose-escalation part (N of about 50 patients) of the phase I trial of ivuxolimab.

Patients with autoimmune disease history or receiving systemic immunosuppression were excluded from the trial. Peripheral blood for TCR sequencing was collected from all dose cohorts at baseline, on cycle 4 day 1, and on cycle 7 day 1. The samples were taken from a phase I, first-in-human, multicenter, open-label dose-escalation trial of ivuxolimab. Adults with locally advanced or metastatic melanoma, renal cell carcinoma, hepatocellular carcinoma or head and neck squamous cell carcinoma were enrolled in the trial. Before TCR sequencing, CD4+ T cells and CD8+ T cells from peripheral blood were sorted into separate populations. On this clone: What antigen it recognizes has not been identified. No quality values exist for individual bases; no much larger clone is one base distant.

What the research found in general, with its limitations: In partial responders in the 0.1-3.0 mg/kg groups, normalized peripheral clonal expansion was found to be among the lowest, especially among CD8+ T cells. The antigen specificity of the clonally expanded peripheral T cells was not determined. Low levels of normalized T-cell clonal expansion were also seen in some nonresponding patients. After ivuxolimab, more expanded clones were found on average in CD8+ T cells than in CD4+ T cells. At doses from 0.1 to 3.0 mg/kg, clonal expansion was seen in both CD4+ and CD8+ blood T cells between baseline and week 6.

According to the germline V gene (reference sequence), CDR1 reads GTSNPN and CDR2 reads SVGIG. Trimming costs V 0 bases and J 0 bases, and their ends lie 5 bases apart. Including cysteine and phenylalanine, the CDR3 has 13 amino acids. Only the CDR3 DNA is retained, 39 bases long and in frame from the first base. For sequencing of the TCRbeta CDR3 region, genomic DNA was extracted from the sorted cells. The immunoSEQ Assay was used to sequence the TCRbeta CDR3 regions. The table comes from immuneACCESS by way of TCRdb, which keeps in-frame sequences with V and J called. Part of the clones is missing from these tables; in studies checked, under half for an unresolved V gene and the rest for unknown reasons. For this sample there are roughly 45,000 clones; about 81% appear just once. The ten largest make up more than 5.5% of the sample.

Source: CD4+ or CD8+ T cells sorted from blood, taken in a trial of the OX40 agonist ivuxolimab. The TCR was taken from an adult with an advanced solid tumor such as melanoma, head and neck, liver or kidney cancer. The V and J segments used are TRBV30 and TRBJ1-1, with an unclear D gene assignment. The CDR3 region: CAWSVSVNTEAFF. The DNA sequence is TGTGCCTGGAGTGTATCGGTGAACACTGAAGCTTTCTTT.